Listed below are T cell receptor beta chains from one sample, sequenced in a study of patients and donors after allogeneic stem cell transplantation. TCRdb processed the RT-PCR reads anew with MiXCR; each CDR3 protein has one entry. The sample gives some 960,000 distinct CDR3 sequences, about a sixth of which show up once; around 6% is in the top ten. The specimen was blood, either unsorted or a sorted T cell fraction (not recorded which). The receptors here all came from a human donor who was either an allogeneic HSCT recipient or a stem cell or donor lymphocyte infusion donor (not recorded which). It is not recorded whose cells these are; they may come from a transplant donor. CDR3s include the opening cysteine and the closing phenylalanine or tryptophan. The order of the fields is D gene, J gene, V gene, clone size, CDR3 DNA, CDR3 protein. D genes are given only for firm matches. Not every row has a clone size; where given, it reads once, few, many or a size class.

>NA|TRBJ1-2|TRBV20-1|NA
TGCAGTGCTAGGTTTGGGTCGGGGGGCTACACCTTC
CSARFGSGGYTF
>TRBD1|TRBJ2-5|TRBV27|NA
TGTGCCAGCAGTTTAATTGGACAGGGGTACCAAGAGACCCAGTACTTC
CASSLIGQGYQETQYF
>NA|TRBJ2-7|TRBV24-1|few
TGTGCCACCAGTGATCCTTCATCAGGCCCCTACGAGCAGTACTTC
CATSDPSSGPYEQYF
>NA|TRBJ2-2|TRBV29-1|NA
TGCAGCGGGGCCCAGACACATGAGGGCGGGGAGCTGTTTTTT
CSGAQTHEGGELFF
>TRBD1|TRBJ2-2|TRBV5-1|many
TGCGCCAGCAGCCGGGACAGGAGGGCCGGGGAGCTGTTTTTT
CASSRDRRAGELFF
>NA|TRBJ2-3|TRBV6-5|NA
TGTGCCAGCAGTTACTCGATTAGGGCAGCAACGCAGTATTTT
CASSYSIRAATQYF
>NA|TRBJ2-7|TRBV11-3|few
TGTGCCAGCAGCTTAGATCATTCCTCGTCCTACGAGCAGTACTTC
CASSLDHSSSYEQYF
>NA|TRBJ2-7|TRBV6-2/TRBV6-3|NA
TGTGCCAGCAGTTACTCGAGAAGAGGGTTCGCCTACGAGCAGTACTTC
CASSYSRRGFAYEQYF
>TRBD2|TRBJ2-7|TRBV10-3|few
TGTGCCATCCGGGAGTTTAGCGGGACCCTCTACGAGCAGTACTTC
CAIREFSGTLYEQYF
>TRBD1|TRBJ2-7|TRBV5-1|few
TGCGCCAGCAGCGCCACAGGGGGCGCTTTCTACGAGCAGTACTTC
CASSATGGAFYEQYF
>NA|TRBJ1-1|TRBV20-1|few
TGCAGGGGGGGGAGGACTGAAGCTTTCTTT
CRGGRTEAFF
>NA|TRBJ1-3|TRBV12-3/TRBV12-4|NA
TGTGCCAGCAGTTTTTGGTCATGGGGGGAAGGAAACACCATATATTTT
CASSFWSWGEGNTIYF
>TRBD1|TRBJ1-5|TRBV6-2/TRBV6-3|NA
TGTGCCAGCAGTTGGGACAGGGGGTGGCAGCCCCAGCATTTT
CASSWDRGWQPQHF
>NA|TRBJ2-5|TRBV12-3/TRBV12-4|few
TGTGCCAGCAGTTTATTAGTAACGGAGACCCAGTACTTC
CASSLLVTETQYF
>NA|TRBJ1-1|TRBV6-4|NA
TGTGCCAGCCGAAACGGGCCTGAAGCTTTCTTT
CASRNGPEAFF
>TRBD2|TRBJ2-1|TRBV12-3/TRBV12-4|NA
TGTGCCAGCAGGCGGACTAGCGGGGCTAAAACCTACAATGAGCAGTTCTTC
CASRRTSGAKTYNEQFF
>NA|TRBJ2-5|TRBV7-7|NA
TGTGCCAGCAGCTTAGGAGGGGGTAGAGGGATTGAAGAGACCCAGTACTTC
CASSLGGGRGIEETQYF
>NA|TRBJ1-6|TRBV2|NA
TGTGCCAGCAGTGAAGCGCTTCGGGATAGCGCCTATAATTCACCCCTCCACTTT
CASSEALRDSAYNSPLHF
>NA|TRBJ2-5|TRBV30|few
TGTGCCTGGTATGGGGGGGAGACCCAGTACTTC
CAWYGGETQYF
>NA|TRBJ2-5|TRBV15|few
TGTGCCACCAGCAGAGATTTGGAGCGACAAGAGACCCAGTACTTC
CATSRDLERQETQYF
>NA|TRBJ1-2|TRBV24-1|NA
TGTGCCACCAGTGACTCAGGACAGTTCGGCTACACCTTC
CATSDSGQFGYTF
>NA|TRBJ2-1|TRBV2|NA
TGTGCCAGCACGGAATACCCGGGACTTCCACCTGAGCAGTTCTTC
CASTEYPGLPPEQFF
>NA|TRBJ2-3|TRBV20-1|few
TGCAGTGCTAGAGATCAAGTGAGGACGTACTGGAGAAGCACAGATACGCAGTATTTT
CSARDQVRTYWRSTDTQYF
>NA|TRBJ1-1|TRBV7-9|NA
TGTGCCAGCAGCTTATCAGGGTATCCTGAAGCTTTCTTT
CASSLSGYPEAFF
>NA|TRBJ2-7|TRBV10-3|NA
TGTGCCATCAGTGATGGAGCGGGCCGAACCTACGAGCAGTACTTC
CAISDGAGRTYEQYF
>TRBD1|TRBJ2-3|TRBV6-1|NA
TGTGCCAGCACCCCCCGGGGACAGGGGCGGGGAGATACGCAGTATTTT
CASTPRGQGRGDTQYF
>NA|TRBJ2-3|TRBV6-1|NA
TGTGCCAGCAGTCCTGGAATCTCGACGGCAGATACGCAGTATTTT
CASSPGISTADTQYF
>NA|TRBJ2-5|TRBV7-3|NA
TGTGCCAGCAGCCCCGCCGGGGGCCCGAGCAGAGCCCAGTACTTC
CASSPAGGPSRAQYF
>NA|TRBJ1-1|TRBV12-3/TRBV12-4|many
TGTGCCAGCAGTTTGCTTGGGATTGAGTTT
CASSLLGIEF
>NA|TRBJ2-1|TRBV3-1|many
TGTGCCAGCAGCCAAGGGTTTCTCTCCTACAATGAGCAGTTCTTC
CASSQGFLSYNEQFF
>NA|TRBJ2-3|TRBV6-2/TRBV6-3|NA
TGTGCCAGCAGTCCGAATTTTGATACGCAGTATTTT
CASSPNFDTQYF
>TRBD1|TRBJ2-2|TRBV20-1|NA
TGCAGTGCTAGTTACAGGGGGCGAGCGAACACCGGGGAGCTGTTTTTT
CSASYRGRANTGELFF
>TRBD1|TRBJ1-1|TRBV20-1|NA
TGCAGTGCAGACAGGGTTTCCACTGAAGCTTTCTTT
CSADRVSTEAFF
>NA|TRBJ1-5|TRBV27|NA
TGTGCCAGCAGTCCCTTCTGGGAGAACAATCAGCCCCAGCATTTT
CASSPFWENNQPQHF
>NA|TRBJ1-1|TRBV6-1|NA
TGTGCCAGCAGTGTCAGGGCGAACACTGAAGCTTTCTTT
CASSVRANTEAFF
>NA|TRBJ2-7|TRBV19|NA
TGTGCCAGTACCTCCGCGGGGAGCTCCTACGAGCAGTACTTC
CASTSAGSSYEQYF
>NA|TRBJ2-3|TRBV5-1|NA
TGCGCCAGCTCGGACAGATCTAGCACAGATACGCAGTATTTT
CASSDRSSTDTQYF